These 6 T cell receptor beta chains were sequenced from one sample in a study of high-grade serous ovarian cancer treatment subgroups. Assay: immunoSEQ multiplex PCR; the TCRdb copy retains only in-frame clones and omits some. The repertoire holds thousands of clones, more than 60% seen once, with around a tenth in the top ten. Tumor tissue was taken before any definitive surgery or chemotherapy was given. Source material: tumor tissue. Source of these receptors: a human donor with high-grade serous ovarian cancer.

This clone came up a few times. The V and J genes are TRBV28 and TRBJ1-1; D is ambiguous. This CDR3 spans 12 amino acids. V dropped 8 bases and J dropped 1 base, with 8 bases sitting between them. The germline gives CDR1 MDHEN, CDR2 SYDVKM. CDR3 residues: CASGVGNTEAFF. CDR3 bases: TGTGCCAGCGGTGTAGGGAACACTGAAGCTTTCTTT.

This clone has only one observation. The CDR3 protein is CASSPKTGFYGYTF. In nucleotides, the CDR3 is TGTGCCAGCAGCCCGAAGACAGGTTTCTATGGCTACACCTTC. V usage is TRBV5-6 and J usage is TRBJ1-2; D is possibly TRBD1 (6 bases). Germline V gene sequence: CDR1 SGHDT, CDR2 YYEEEE. The CDR3 has 14 amino acids. With 4 bases removed from V and 4 bases from J, the gap between germline ends came to 14 bases.

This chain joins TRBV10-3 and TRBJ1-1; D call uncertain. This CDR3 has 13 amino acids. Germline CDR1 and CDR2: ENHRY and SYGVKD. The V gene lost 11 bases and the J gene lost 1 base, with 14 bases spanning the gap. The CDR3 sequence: CAATVQANTEAFF. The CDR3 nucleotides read TGTGCCGCGACGGTACAAGCGAACACTGAAGCTTTCTTT.

The CDR3 loop is CASSPGTAEQYF. The CDR3 DNA reads as TGCGCCAGCAGCCCCGGGACAGCCGAGCAGTACTTC. The chain links TRBV5-1 to TRBJ2-7; 7 bases map to TRBD1. CDR1 and CDR2 (germline): SGHRS, YFSETQ. This CDR3 spans 12 amino acids. V was clipped by 4 bases and J by 6 bases; unmatched bases: 4.

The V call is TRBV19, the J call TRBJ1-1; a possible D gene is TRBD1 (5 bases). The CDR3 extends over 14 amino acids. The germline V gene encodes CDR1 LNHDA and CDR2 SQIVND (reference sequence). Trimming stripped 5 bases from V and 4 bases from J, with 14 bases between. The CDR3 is CASSRISGSTEAFF. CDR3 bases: TGTGCCAGTAGTCGAATTTCAGGGAGCACTGAAGCTTTCTTT. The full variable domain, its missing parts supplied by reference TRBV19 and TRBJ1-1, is DGGITQSPKYLFRKEGQNVTLSCEQNLNHDAMYWYRQDPGQGLRLIYYSQIVNDFQKGDIAEGYSVSREKKESFPLTVTSAQKNPTAFYLCASSRISGSTEAFFGQGTRLTVV.

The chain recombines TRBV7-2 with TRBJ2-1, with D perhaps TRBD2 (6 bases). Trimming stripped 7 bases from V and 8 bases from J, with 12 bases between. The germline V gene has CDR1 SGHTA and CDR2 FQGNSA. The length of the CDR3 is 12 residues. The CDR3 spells CASTQSGDEQFF. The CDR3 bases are TGTGCCAGCACACAATCGGGGGATGAGCAGTTCTTC.